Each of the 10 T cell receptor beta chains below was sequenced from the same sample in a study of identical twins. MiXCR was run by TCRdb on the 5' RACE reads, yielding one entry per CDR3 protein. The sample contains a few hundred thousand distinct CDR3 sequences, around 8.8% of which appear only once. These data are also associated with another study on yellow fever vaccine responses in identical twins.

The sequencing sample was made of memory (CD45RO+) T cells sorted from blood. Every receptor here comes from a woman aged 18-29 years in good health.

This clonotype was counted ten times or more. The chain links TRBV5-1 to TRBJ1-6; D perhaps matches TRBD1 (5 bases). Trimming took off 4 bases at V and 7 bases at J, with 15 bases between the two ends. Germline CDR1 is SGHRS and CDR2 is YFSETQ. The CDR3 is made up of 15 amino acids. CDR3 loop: CASSPSGRSNSPLHF. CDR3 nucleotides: TGCGCCAGCAGCCCCTCGGGACGGTCGAATTCACCCCTCCACTTT. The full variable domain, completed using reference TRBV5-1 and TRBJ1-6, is KAGVTQTPRYLIKTRGQQVTLSCSPISGHRSVSWYQQTPGQGLQFLFEYFSETQRNKGNFPGRFSGRQFSNSRSEMNVSTLELGDSALYLCASSPSGRSNSPLHFGNGTRLTVT.

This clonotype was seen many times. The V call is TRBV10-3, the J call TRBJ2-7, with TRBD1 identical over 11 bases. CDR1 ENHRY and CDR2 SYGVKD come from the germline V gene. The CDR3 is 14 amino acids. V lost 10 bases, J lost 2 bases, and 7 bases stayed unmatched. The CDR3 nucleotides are TGTGCCACCAGGACAGGGGGCTTAGCCTACGAGCAGTACGTC. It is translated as CATRTGGLAYEQYV.

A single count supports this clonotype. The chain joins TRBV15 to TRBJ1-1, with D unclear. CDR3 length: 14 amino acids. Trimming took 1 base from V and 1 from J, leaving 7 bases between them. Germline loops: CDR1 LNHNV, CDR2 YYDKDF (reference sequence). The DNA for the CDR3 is TGTGCCACCAGCAGAGCCCTCGGGAACACTGAAGCTTTCTTT. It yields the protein CATSRALGNTEAFF.

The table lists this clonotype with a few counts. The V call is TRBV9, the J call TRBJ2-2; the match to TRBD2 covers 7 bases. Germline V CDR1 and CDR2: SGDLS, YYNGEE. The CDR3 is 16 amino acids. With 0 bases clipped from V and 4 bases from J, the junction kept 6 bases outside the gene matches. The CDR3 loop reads CASSVATAGVTGELFF. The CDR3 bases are TGTGCCAGCAGCGTAGCTACGGCGGGAGTCACCGGGGAGCTGTTTTTT.

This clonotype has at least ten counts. The DNA for the CDR3 is TGTGCCAGCAGTTTGGGCCCTAGCGGGTACAATGAGCAGTTCTTC. This translates into CASSLGPSGYNEQFF. This sequence joins TRBV12-3 or TRBV12-4 and TRBJ2-1; 8 bases agree with TRBD2. This CDR3 spans 15 amino acids. With 3 bases clipped from V and 4 bases from J, the junction kept 5 bases outside the gene matches.

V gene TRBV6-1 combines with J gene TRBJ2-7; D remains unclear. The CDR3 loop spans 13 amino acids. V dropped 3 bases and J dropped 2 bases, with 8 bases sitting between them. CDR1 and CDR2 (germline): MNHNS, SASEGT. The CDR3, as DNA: TGTGCCAGCAGTGATCCTCCCCCCTACGAGCAGTACTTC. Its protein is CASSDPPPYEQYF.

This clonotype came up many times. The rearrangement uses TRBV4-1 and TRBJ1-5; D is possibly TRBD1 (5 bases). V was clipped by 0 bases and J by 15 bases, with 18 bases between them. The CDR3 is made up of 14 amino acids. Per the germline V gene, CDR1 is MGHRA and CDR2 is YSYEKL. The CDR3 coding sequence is TGCGCCAGCAGCCAAGACAGGGAAACAGGAGGAGCGCATTTT. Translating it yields CASSQDRETGGAHF.

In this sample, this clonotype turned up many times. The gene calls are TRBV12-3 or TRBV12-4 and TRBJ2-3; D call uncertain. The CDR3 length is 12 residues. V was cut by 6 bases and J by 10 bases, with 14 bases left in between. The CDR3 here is CASRLGAAPQYF. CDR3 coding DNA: TGTGCCAGCAGGCTAGGTGCCGCCCCGCAGTATTTT.

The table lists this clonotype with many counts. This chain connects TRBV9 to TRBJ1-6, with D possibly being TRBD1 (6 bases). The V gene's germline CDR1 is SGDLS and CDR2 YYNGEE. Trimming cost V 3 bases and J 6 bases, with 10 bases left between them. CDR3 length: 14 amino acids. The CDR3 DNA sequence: TGTGCCAGCAGCGCCGGGACAATTAATTCACCCCTCCACTTT. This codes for CASSAGTINSPLHF. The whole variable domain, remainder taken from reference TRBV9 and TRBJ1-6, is DSGVTQTPKHLITATGQRVTLRCSPRSGDLSVYWYQQSLDQGLQFLIQYYNGEERAKGNILERFSAQQFPDLHSELNLSSLELGDSALYFCASSAGTINSPLHFGNGTRLTVT.

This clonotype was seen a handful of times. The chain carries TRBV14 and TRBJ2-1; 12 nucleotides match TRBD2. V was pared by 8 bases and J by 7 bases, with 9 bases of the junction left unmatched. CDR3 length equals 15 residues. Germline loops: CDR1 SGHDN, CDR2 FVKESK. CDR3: CASGLAGGPGNEQFF. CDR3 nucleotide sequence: TGTGCCAGCGGGCTAGCGGGGGGGCCTGGGAATGAGCAGTTCTTC. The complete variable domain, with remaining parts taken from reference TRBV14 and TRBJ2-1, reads EAGVTQFPSHSVIEKGQTVTLRCDPISGHDNLYWYRRVMGKEIKFLLHFVKESKQDESGMPNNRFLAERTGGTYSTLKVQPAELEDSGVYFCASGLAGGPGNEQFFGPGTRLTVL.